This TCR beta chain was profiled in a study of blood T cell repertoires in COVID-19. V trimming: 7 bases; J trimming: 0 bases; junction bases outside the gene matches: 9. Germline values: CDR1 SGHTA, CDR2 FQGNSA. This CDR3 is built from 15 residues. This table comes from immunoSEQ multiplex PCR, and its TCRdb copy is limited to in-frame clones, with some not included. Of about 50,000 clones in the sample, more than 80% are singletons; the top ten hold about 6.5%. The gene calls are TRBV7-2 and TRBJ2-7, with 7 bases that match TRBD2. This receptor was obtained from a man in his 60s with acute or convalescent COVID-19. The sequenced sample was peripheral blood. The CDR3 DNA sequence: TGTGCCAGCAACCCGAGCGGGATGCTCTCCTACGAGCAGTACTTC. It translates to CASNPSGMLSYEQYF. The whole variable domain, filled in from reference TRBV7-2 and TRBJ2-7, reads GAGVSQSPSNKVTEKGKDVELRCDPISGHTALYWYRQSLGQGLEFLIYFQGNSAPDKSGLPSDRFSAERTGGSVSTLTIQRTQQEDSAVYLCASNPSGMLSYEQYFGPGTRLTVT.